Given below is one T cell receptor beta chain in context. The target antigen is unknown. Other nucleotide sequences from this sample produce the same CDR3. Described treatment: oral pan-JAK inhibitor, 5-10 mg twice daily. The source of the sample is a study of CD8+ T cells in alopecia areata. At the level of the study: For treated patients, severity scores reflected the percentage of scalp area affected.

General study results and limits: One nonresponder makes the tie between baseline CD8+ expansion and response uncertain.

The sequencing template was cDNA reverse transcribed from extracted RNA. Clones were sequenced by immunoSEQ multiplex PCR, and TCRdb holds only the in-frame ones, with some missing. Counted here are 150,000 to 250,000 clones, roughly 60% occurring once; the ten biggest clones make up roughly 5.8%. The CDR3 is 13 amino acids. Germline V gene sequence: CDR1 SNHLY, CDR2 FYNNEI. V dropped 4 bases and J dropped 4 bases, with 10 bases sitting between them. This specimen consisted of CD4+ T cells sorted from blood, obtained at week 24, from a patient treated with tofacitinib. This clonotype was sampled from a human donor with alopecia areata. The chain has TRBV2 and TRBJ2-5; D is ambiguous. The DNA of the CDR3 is TGTGCCAGCAGTGCGGGCCAAGGAGAGACCCAGTACTTC. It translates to CASSAGQGETQYF.